This note documents a single T cell receptor beta chain sequence. This sample is part of a study of blood T cell repertoires in COVID-19. Study background: PBMCs, B-cell-depleted T cells, or T cells provided the cDNA or gDNA that made up the material.

The V gene lost 9 bases and the J gene lost 4 bases, with 17 bases spanning the gap. This CDR3 contains 14 residues. Germline loops: CDR1 SGHRS, CDR2 YFSETQ. TCRdb keeps only in-frame clones here, not all; method: immunoSEQ multiplex PCR. The sample includes 170,000 or so clones, roughly 84% of them seen just once. This chain joins TRBV5-1 and TRBJ1-5; D possibly corresponds to TRBD1 (6 bases). The sample consisted of peripheral blood. This clonotype was obtained from a man younger than 35 with active or convalescent COVID-19. The CDR3 DNA is TGCGCCATTGGGCCGGACAGAACTAATCAGCCCCAGCATTTT. Its translation is CAIGPDRTNQPQHF.